The rows below give T cell receptor beta chains drawn from one sample of a study of T cell responses to AZD1222 COVID-19 vaccine. TCRdb's table, derived via immunoSEQ multiplex PCR, lists solely in-frame clones and lacks some. The table has 85,000 to 100,000 clones, more than 85% seen once. The source was peripheral blood, collected 28 days after the second AZD1222 dose. These receptors all come from an adult who received the AZD1222 COVID-19 vaccine. Each CDR3 is given with its conserved first and last residue. Fields, in order: D gene, clone size, J gene, V gene, CDR3 DNA, CDR3 protein. A D gene is named only where the DNA matches it firmly. The listing skips clone size in some rows; elsewhere it reads once, few, many or a size class.

d_call: .; clone_size: .; j_call: TRBJ2-7; v_call: TRBV13; cdr3_nt: TGTGCCAGCAGCTTAGCGGGCAAGACCGAGCAGTACTTC; cdr3_aa: CASSLAGKTEQYF
d_call: .; clone_size: once; j_call: TRBJ2-7; v_call: TRBV28; cdr3_nt: TGTGCCAGCAGTTTTAGACTATACGAGCAGTACTTC; cdr3_aa: CASSFRLYEQYF
d_call: TRBD1; clone_size: .; j_call: TRBJ2-1; v_call: TRBV29-1; cdr3_nt: TGCAGCGTGGTACCGGGACAGGAGCAGTTCTTC; cdr3_aa: CSVVPGQEQFF
d_call: .; clone_size: .; j_call: TRBJ2-3; v_call: TRBV9; cdr3_nt: TGTGCCAGCAGCCAGGGGGGGCTCAACACAGATACGCAGTATTTT; cdr3_aa: CASSQGGLNTDTQYF
d_call: TRBD1; clone_size: .; j_call: TRBJ2-5; v_call: TRBV9; cdr3_nt: TGTGCCAGCAGCGTGTCGACAGGGGGAGAGACCCAGTACTTC; cdr3_aa: CASSVSTGGETQYF
d_call: .; clone_size: .; j_call: TRBJ1-5; v_call: TRBV18; cdr3_nt: TGTGCCAGCTCACCACCTCTGGGGATGGGTCAGCCCCAGCATTTT; cdr3_aa: CASSPPLGMGQPQHF
d_call: TRBD1; clone_size: .; j_call: TRBJ1-4; v_call: TRBV6-5; cdr3_nt: TGTGCCAGCAGGGCCCCCGGGACAGATAATGAAAAACTGTTTTTT; cdr3_aa: CASRAPGTDNEKLFF
d_call: .; clone_size: .; j_call: TRBJ2-1; v_call: TRBV5-4; cdr3_nt: TGTGCCAGCAGCTTGGACTCGGACCACAATGAGCAGTTCTTC; cdr3_aa: CASSLDSDHNEQFF
d_call: .; clone_size: .; j_call: TRBJ1-1; v_call: TRBV4-1; cdr3_nt: TGCGCCAGCAGTTCTAGGACCCTCGGACTTATGAACACTGAAGCTTTCTTT; cdr3_aa: CASSSRTLGLMNTEAFF
d_call: .; clone_size: .; j_call: TRBJ1-5; v_call: TRBV2; cdr3_nt: TGTGCCAGCAGTGAGGGTCAGGGAGCTAATCAGCCCCAGCATTTT; cdr3_aa: CASSEGQGANQPQHF
d_call: .; clone_size: .; j_call: TRBJ2-7; v_call: TRBV12-3/TRBV12-4; cdr3_nt: TGTGCCAGCCGACTGACAGCTCAATACGAGCAGTACTTC; cdr3_aa: CASRLTAQYEQYF
d_call: TRBD2; clone_size: .; j_call: TRBJ2-1; v_call: TRBV27; cdr3_nt: TGTGCCAGCAGTTTATGGGCGGGAGGCGACAATGAGCAGTTCTTC; cdr3_aa: CASSLWAGGDNEQFF
d_call: .; clone_size: once; j_call: TRBJ1-3; v_call: TRBV18; cdr3_nt: TGTGCCAGCTCACCGGCAGGGGCTGGAAACACCATATATTTT; cdr3_aa: CASSPAGAGNTIYF
d_call: .; clone_size: .; j_call: TRBJ2-1; v_call: TRBV5-4; cdr3_nt: TGTGCCAGCAGCTTGGCCGACTTAGACAATGAGCAGTTCTTC; cdr3_aa: CASSLADLDNEQFF